This is a list of T cell receptor beta chains from one sample in a study of identical twins. TCRdb independently ran MiXCR on the 5' RACE reads; one entry per CDR3 protein. The sample lists 1.5 million to 2 million distinct CDR3 sequences, around a third occurring once. Sequencing input: cord blood. The receptors come from a newborn girl in good health. The CDR3 runs from the conserved cysteine through the conserved F or W. A D gene is named only where the DNA matches it firmly. Only some rows state a clone size, as once, few, many or a class for expanded clones.

once | NA | TRBJ2-7 | TRBV24-1 | TGTGCCACCAGTGATCCGACTAGTAAGGACTACAATGAGCAGTACTTC | CATSDPTSKDYNEQYF
few | TRBD2 | TRBJ2-1 | TRBV20-1 | TGCAGTGCTAGAGTCCACAGCGGGGGGGCCTTCCACAATGAGCAGTTCTTC | CSARVHSGGAFHNEQFF
few | TRBD1 | TRBJ1-5 | TRBV6-5 | TGTGCCAGCAGCTCCGGGACAGGGATACAGCCCCAGCATTTT | CASSSGTGIQPQHF
few | NA | TRBJ1-6 | TRBV20-1 | TGCAGTGCTATACAGAGCTCCTATAATTCACCCCTCCACTTT | CSAIQSSYNSPLHF
few | NA | TRBJ1-2 | TRBV10-3 | TGTGCCATCAGTGATAAGTTGAGTTCCTATGGCTACACCTTC | CAISDKLSSYGYTF
many | TRBD2 | TRBJ2-7 | TRBV29-1 | TGCAGCGTTGAAGATCGGGGACTAGCTCAATACGAGCAGTACTTC | CSVEDRGLAQYEQYF
NA | NA | TRBJ2-6 | TRBV12-3/TRBV12-4 | TGTGCCAGCGGCAGGGCTGGGGCCAACGTCCTGACTTTC | CASGRAGANVLTF
NA | NA | TRBJ1-3 | TRBV28 | TGTGCCAGCAGGGTAGCGGGGACTGGAAACACCATATATTTT | CASRVAGTGNTIYF
NA | TRBD2 | TRBJ2-7 | TRBV20-1 | TGCAGTGCTAGAGATTGGGCTAGCGGTACCTACGAGCAGTACTTC | CSARDWASGTYEQYF
many | NA | TRBJ1-1 | TRBV5-1 | TGCGCCAGCAGCTTGGGCACTGAAGCTTTCTTT | CASSLGTEAFF
once | NA | TRBJ1-1 | TRBV4-3 | TGCGCCAGCAGCCAAGATCCAGGGAGCATGAACACTGAAGCTTTCTTT | CASSQDPGSMNTEAFF
few | TRBD2 | TRBJ2-3 | TRBV14 | TGTGCCAGCAGCCTTCCCAGGACTAGCGGGGGGCGAAGAAGAAGCACAGATACGCAGTATTTT | CASSLPRTSGGRRRSTDTQYF
NA | TRBD2 | TRBJ2-5 | TRBV10-3 | TGTGCCATCGCCGGGACTAGTTTCCAAGAGACCCAGTACTTC | CAIAGTSFQETQYF
NA | NA | TRBJ2-5 | TRBV12-3/TRBV12-4 | TGTGCCAGCAGTTTAGGGGCTAGCTCTACCCAGTACTTC | CASSLGASSTQYF
NA | NA | TRBJ2-1 | TRBV6-5 | TGTGCCAGCAGTTACTCGTCATCCTACGAGCAGTTCTTC | CASSYSSSYEQFF
NA | TRBD2 | TRBJ2-3 | TRBV2 | TGTGCCAGCCGAAAGTCGACGGGAGGGGCAGATAGGCAGTATTTT | CASRKSTGGADRQYF
NA | NA | TRBJ2-7 | TRBV12-3/TRBV12-4 | TGTGCCAGCAGTTCACCTAGGGTCCGCTACGAGCAGTACTTC | CASSSPRVRYEQYF
few | TRBD2 | TRBJ2-1 | TRBV4-2 | TGTGCCAGCAGCCAAGGGGTAGCGGGGGGGCCTTTCTACAATGAGCAGTTCTTC | CASSQGVAGGPFYNEQFF
NA | NA | TRBJ2-7 | TRBV14 | TGTGCCAGCAGCCAAGATCTCCCAGGGTTCTACGAGCAGTACTTC | CASSQDLPGFYEQYF
many | NA | TRBJ2-7 | TRBV9 | TGTGCCAGCAGCGTAGACTACTCCTACGAGCAGTACTTC | CASSVDYSYEQYF
few | TRBD1 | TRBJ1-1 | TRBV20-1 | TGCAGTGGAGGCAGGGGGGCTGAAGCTTTCTTT | CSGGRGAEAFF
few | NA | TRBJ2-7 | TRBV6-2/TRBV6-3 | TGTGCCAGCAGCTATCGGGCCCCAGGAGGGAAGTTCTACGAGCAGTACTTC | CASSYRAPGGKFYEQYF
NA | NA | TRBJ2-5 | TRBV5-1 | TGCGCCAGCAGCCGATCAGCGGAGATCCAAGAGACCCAGTACTTC | CASSRSAEIQETQYF
few | TRBD1 | TRBJ2-5 | TRBV12-3/TRBV12-4 | TGTGCCAGCAGCGACTTAGGGGACAGGGCAACCCAGTACTTC | CASSDLGDRATQYF
NA | NA | TRBJ2-7 | TRBV10-3 | TGTGCCATCGGCAGGGGGTATCCTAGCGTAGACTACGAGCAGTACTTC | CAIGRGYPSVDYEQYF
NA | TRBD2 | TRBJ2-7 | TRBV28 | TGTGCCAGCAGTTTTTATGCTAGCGGGAGGCTCGAGCAGTACTTC | CASSFYASGRLEQYF
NA | TRBD2 | TRBJ2-7 | TRBV11-2 | TGTGCCAGCAGCCAGCCACCTAGCGGATCCTACGAGCAGTACTTC | CASSQPPSGSYEQYF
few | NA | TRBJ2-3 | TRBV2 | TGTGCCAGCAGTGGTTTTCCAGATACGCAGTATTTT | CASSGFPDTQYF
few | TRBD1 | TRBJ2-7 | TRBV5-1 | TGCGCCAGCAGACGGGACAGGGGACCCTACGAGCAGTACTTC | CASRRDRGPYEQYF
NA | NA | TRBJ1-4 | TRBV30 | TGTGCCTGGAGTGTACTTTCGCATGAAAAACTGTTTTTT | CAWSVLSHEKLFF
NA | TRBD1 | TRBJ2-7 | TRBV6-1 | TGTGCCAGCATCCGGGACAGGGTATCCTACGAGCAGTACTTC | CASIRDRVSYEQYF
few | TRBD2 | TRBJ2-2 | TRBV12-3/TRBV12-4 | TGTGCCAGCAGTCCTCCGGGACTAGCTTCCGGGGAGCTGTTTTTT | CASSPPGLASGELFF
NA | NA | TRBJ2-7 | TRBV7-2 | TGTGCCAGCAGCCCCCCTCGACAGTCCTACGAGCAGTACTTC | CASSPPRQSYEQYF
NA | TRBD1 | TRBJ2-5 | TRBV6-1 | TGTGCCAGCATGGGGATCGGGACAGTTGAGACCCAGTACTTC | CASMGIGTVETQYF
NA | NA | TRBJ1-2 | TRBV20-1 | TGCAGTGCTAGGGCGGGTCGTGGCTACACCTTC | CSARAGRGYTF
NA | TRBD1 | TRBJ1-5 | TRBV20-1 | TGCAGTGCTAGGGGACAGGTTGGTCAGCCCCAGCATTTT | CSARGQVGQPQHF
NA | NA | TRBJ2-6 | TRBV5-1 | TGCGCCAGCAGCTACCTAGGCCCGAAAAACTCTGGGGCCAACGTCCTGACTTTC | CASSYLGPKNSGANVLTF
NA | TRBD2 | TRBJ2-7 | TRBV20-1 | TGCAGTCCACGGGAGGTCTACGAGCAGTACTTC | CSPREVYEQYF
NA | NA | TRBJ1-1 | TRBV7-9 | TGTGCCAGCAGCTTAGGGGGCCAGGGTAATAAAGCTTTCTTT | CASSLGGQGNKAFF
NA | NA | TRBJ2-1 | TRBV10-3 | TGTGCCATCAGTGAGTCGGAGAGATACAATGAGCAGTCCTTC | CAISESERYNEQSF
few | TRBD2 | TRBJ2-1 | TRBV27 | TGTGCCAGCAGTTTATCTCCTAGCGGGATTTCCTACAATGAGCAGTTCTTC | CASSLSPSGISYNEQFF
NA | NA | TRBJ2-7 | TRBV20-1 | TGCAGTGCCCCCGACAGCGCCTACGAGCAGTACTTC | CSAPDSAYEQYF
many | NA | TRBJ2-7 | TRBV5-1 | TGCGCCAGCAGCATATTAGTCGGCTACGAGCAGTACTTC | CASSILVGYEQYF
NA | NA | TRBJ1-1 | TRBV27 | TGTGCCAGCAGTTTGGGATACAGGGAGCTGAGCACTGAAGCTTTCTTT | CASSLGYRELSTEAFF
few | NA | TRBJ1-2 | TRBV20-1 | TGCAGCCCTCAAGTGCCTCGTTTCTATGGCTACACCTTC | CSPQVPRFYGYTF
many | NA | TRBJ2-3 | TRBV2 | TGTGCCAGCAGTGGGGTTGATACGCAGTATTTT | CASSGVDTQYF
NA | TRBD1 | TRBJ1-2 | TRBV6-1 | TGTGCCAGCAGTGAAGCTGGGACAGTCCGCTATGGCTACACCTTC | CASSEAGTVRYGYTF
NA | NA | TRBJ2-7 | TRBV18 | TGTGCCAGCTCACTAGCGATACAGGGAATCGGCTACGAGCAGTACTTC | CASSLAIQGIGYEQYF
NA | TRBD1 | TRBJ2-3 | TRBV6-5 | TGTGACAGCAGTAAGGACAGGGGCCCAGATACGCAGTATTTT | CDSSKDRGPDTQYF
NA | TRBD2 | TRBJ2-1 | TRBV5-1 | TGCGCCAGCAGCTTCACCGCGGGAGGTTTCTCACATGAGCAGTTCTTC | CASSFTAGGFSHEQFF
once | TRBD1 | TRBJ2-2 | TRBV24-1 | TGTGCCACCAGGCCGAGGGGGCTGGACACCGGGGAGCTGTTTTTT | CATRPRGLDTGELFF
once | NA | TRBJ1-1 | TRBV14 | TGTGCCAGCAGTCGGACAAAGAACACTGAAGCTTTCTTT | CASSRTKNTEAFF